A selection of T cell receptor beta chains follows, all from one sample in a study of OX40 agonist ivuxolimab in advanced cancers. TCRdb keeps only in-frame clones here, not all; method: immunoSEQ multiplex PCR. The top ten hold 3% to 4% of the sample, which has 60,000 to 85,000 clones, roughly nine tenths seen once. The material sequenced was CD4+ or CD8+ T cells sorted from blood, taken in a trial of the OX40 agonist ivuxolimab. These receptors were taken from an adult with an advanced solid tumor such as melanoma, head and neck, liver or kidney cancer. Both conserved end residues are part of each CDR3. Each record gives: D gene, clone size, V gene, J gene, CDR3 DNA, CDR3 protein. The D gene is left open where the match is weak. Not every row has a clone size; where given, it reads once, few, many or a size class.

NA	NA	TRBV4-3	TRBJ2-7	TGCGCCAGCAGCCAAGATCCTGACTATTCTCTCTACGAGCAGTACTTC	CASSQDPDYSLYEQYF
NA	once	TRBV5-6	TRBJ2-5	TGTGCCAGCAGCTTCGGACTCGGGGAGACCCAGTACTTC	CASSFGLGETQYF
NA	NA	TRBV30	TRBJ2-1	TGTGCCTGGAGCAAACTAGGCGGAGCCTACAATGAGCAGTTCTTC	CAWSKLGGAYNEQFF
NA	NA	TRBV5-6	TRBJ2-1	TGTGCCAGCAGCCCGAACGGCGCTATAGGCAATGAGCAGTTCTTC	CASSPNGAIGNEQFF
TRBD2	NA	TRBV30	TRBJ2-3	TGTGCCTGGAGTGTACGGGGGGGCACAGATACGCAGTATTTT	CAWSVRGGTDTQYF
TRBD2	few	TRBV6-4	TRBJ2-7	TGTGCCAGCAGTGACTCGCGGGAGGGCCCTGGCGAGCAGTACTTC	CASSDSREGPGEQYF
TRBD1	NA	TRBV19	TRBJ2-3	TGTGCCAGTAGTGTACAGGGGGGAGTCACAGATACGCAGTATTTT	CASSVQGGVTDTQYF
NA	NA	TRBV7-2	TRBJ2-3	TGTGCCAGCAATCTCCGGGGACCCCTGAGCACAGATACGCAGTATTTT	CASNLRGPLSTDTQYF
NA	NA	TRBV7-2	TRBJ1-2	TGTGCCAGCAGCTCCAAATCGACCAGCCTAAATTTTGACACCTTC	CASSSKSTSLNFDTF
NA	NA	TRBV5-1	TRBJ2-1	TGCGCCAGCAGCTTGGGGCCAGTGACATCCTACAATGAGCAGTTCTTC	CASSLGPVTSYNEQFF
NA	NA	TRBV11-3	TRBJ1-1	TGTGCCAGCACTCGACCTTCAACCCAGGGCACTGAAGCTTTCTTT	CASTRPSTQGTEAFF
NA	NA	TRBV4-1	TRBJ2-3	TGCGCCAGCAGTGCCGAATACACAGATACGCAGTATTTT	CASSAEYTDTQYF
NA	NA	TRBV19	TRBJ2-5	TGTGCCAGTAGTATAGATGCGGGACGAGAGACCCAGTACTTC	CASSIDAGRETQYF
TRBD1	NA	TRBV19	TRBJ1-2	TGTGCCAGTAGAAGAGACAGGGGTGATGGCTACACCTTC	CASRRDRGDGYTF
NA	NA	TRBV6-5	TRBJ1-2	TGTGCCAGCAGTTCCACTTCAGGGGACTTTGGCTATGGCTACACCTTC	CASSSTSGDFGYGYTF
TRBD2	NA	TRBV5-1	TRBJ2-3	TGCGCCAGTAAAGGACTAGCGGGAGTAAGCACAGATACGCAGTATTTT	CASKGLAGVSTDTQYF
TRBD1	NA	TRBV4-1	TRBJ1-5	TGCGCCAGCAGCCACCCCCCGGGACAGGGCTTTCAGCCCCAGCATTTT	CASSHPPGQGFQPQHF
TRBD2	NA	TRBV28	TRBJ2-7	TGTGCCAGCAGCCACTCCGCCAGCGGGAGTAACGAGCAGTACTTC	CASSHSASGSNEQYF
NA	NA	TRBV6-5	TRBJ2-7	TGTGCCAGCACAAAGACGGGAACCTACGAGCAGTACTTC	CASTKTGTYEQYF
NA	NA	TRBV5-1	TRBJ2-3	TGCGCCAGCAGCTCTGGACAGATCACAGATACGCAGTATTTT	CASSSGQITDTQYF
TRBD1	NA	TRBV9	TRBJ1-2	TGTGCCAGCAACGCTGGGACAGCCTCTAACTATGGCTACACCTTC	CASNAGTASNYGYTF
NA	once	TRBV10-3	TRBJ2-3	TGTGCCATCAGAGAGGGAGATACGCAGTATTTT	CAIREGDTQYF
NA	NA	TRBV30	TRBJ1-2	TGTGCCTGGAGTATACAGAGGATGGGGTTTCGGGGTGGCTACACCTTC	CAWSIQRMGFRGGYTF
NA	once	TRBV11-3	TRBJ1-2	TGTGCCAGCAGCTTAGCCGGGGCCAGTGGCTACACCTTC	CASSLAGASGYTF
NA	NA	TRBV5-1	TRBJ1-2	TGCGCCAGCAGCTTGGCGGCAGGGGTGAACTATGGCTACACCTTC	CASSLAAGVNYGYTF
NA	NA	TRBV5-6	TRBJ1-5	TGTGCCAGCAGCACCGGACCGCTTAGCAATCAGCCCCAGCATTTT	CASSTGPLSNQPQHF
NA	NA	TRBV5-1	TRBJ2-3	TGCGCCAGCAGCTTGGACGTCAGGGATACAGATACGCAGTATTTT	CASSLDVRDTDTQYF
NA	NA	TRBV6-1	TRBJ1-1	TGTGCCAGCAGTGAAGTAGGGGCGAACACTGAAGCTTTCTTT	CASSEVGANTEAFF
NA	NA	TRBV21-1	TRBJ1-4	TGTGCCAGCAGCCGAAAAAGACGCTTTCGGAATGAAAAACTGTTTTTT	CASSRKRRFRNEKLFF
TRBD2	many	TRBV7-9	TRBJ2-2	TGTGCCAGCAGCCCTGGACTAGCGGGAGGCCTGAACACCGGGGAGCTGTTTTTT	CASSPGLAGGLNTGELFF
NA	NA	TRBV7-9	TRBJ2-1	TGTGCCAGCAGCCGACGGGGCTCCTACAATGAGCAGTTCTTC	CASSRRGSYNEQFF
NA	NA	TRBV19	TRBJ2-7	TGTGCCAGTAGTACCACACAGGGCTACGAGCAGTACTTC	CASSTTQGYEQYF
NA	NA	TRBV5-5	TRBJ1-1	TGTGCCAGCAGCTTGGCCGGGGACACTGAAGCTTTCTTT	CASSLAGDTEAFF
NA	NA	TRBV2	TRBJ2-1	TGTGCCAGCATGTCGGGAGTAGTAAATGAGCAGTTCTTC	CASMSGVVNEQFF
NA	NA	TRBV7-2	TRBJ1-5	TGTGCCAGCAGCTTATCTCCAGGCTTGGGGCAGCCCCAGCATTTT	CASSLSPGLGQPQHF
NA	NA	TRBV11-3	TRBJ2-1	TGTGCCAGCAGCCCCGGGGACTCCTACAATGAGCAGTTCTTC	CASSPGDSYNEQFF
NA	NA	TRBV23-1	TRBJ2-7	TGCGCCAGCATCCAGCCCCACCAGGGTTTGAGGGCCTACGAGCAGTACTTC	CASIQPHQGLRAYEQYF